Following are 23 T cell receptor beta chains from one sample sequenced in a study of T cell repertoires in cytomegalovirus infection. TCRdb analysed the reads with MiXCR anew, one entry per CDR3 protein. The data contain approximately 990,000 distinct CDR3 sequences, roughly a third of them singletons. No cognate antigen is known for these TCRs. The material sequenced was cultured CD8+ T cells from PBMCs, taken from culture after CMV antigen stimulation. The source of these receptors is a human donor in good health (CMV status not recorded). Some clones in this sample may be carry-over from other donors' samples.

This clonotype was found a few times. This chain uses TRBV6-6 with TRBJ2-6; the D gene is possibly TRBD1 (6 bases). Trimming shortened V by 6 bases and J by 4 bases, and 16 bases separated the two germline ends. There are 16 residues in the CDR3. In germline, CDR1 is MNHNY, CDR2 SVGAGI (reference sequence). CDR3 sequence: CASRSTTGKGANVLTF. CDR3 in DNA: TGTGCCAGCAGGTCCACAACAGGGAAGGGGGCCAACGTCCTGACTTTC.

The CDR3 DNA is TGTGCCAGCAGTCGTATCCGGGACGGTGGGATGAACACTGAAGCTTTCTTT. This codes for CASSRIRDGGMNTEAFF. The chain recombines TRBV7-9 with TRBJ1-1, with D possibly TRBD1 on 5 matching bases. V was pared by 6 bases and J by 0 bases, with 20 bases between. The CDR3 spans 17 residues. Per germline, CDR1 SEHNR and CDR2 FQNEAQ (reference sequence).

There are a few counts of this clonotype. The chain carries TRBV15 and TRBJ1-1; 8 positions match TRBD1. The germline V gene encodes CDR1 LNHNV and CDR2 YYDKDF (reference sequence). The CDR3 totals 12 residues. V gave up 10 bases and J gave up 6 bases; unmatched junction bases: 7. The CDR3 DNA is TGTGCCATCGGACAGGGAGGGGCTGAAGCTTTCTTT. Its protein product is CAIGQGGAEAFF.

The table lists this clonotype with many counts. V gene TRBV7-8 combines with J gene TRBJ1-5; D may be TRBD1 (5 bases). V lost 0 bases and J 6 bases, leaving 9 bases between the germline ends. The CDR3 has 14 residues. CDR1 is SGHVS, CDR2 FQNEAQ, per germline. The CDR3 DNA sequence: TGTGCCAGCAGCTTAGCTGGGGGGATTCAGCCCCAGCATTTT. Protein sequence: CASSLAGGIQPQHF.

At least ten counts were recorded for this clonotype. The J gene is TRBJ2-3, the V gene TRBV7-6; 7 bases map to TRBD2. The CDR3 runs to 15 residues. The germline gives CDR1 SGHVS, CDR2 FNYEAQ. V was pared by 4 bases and J by 3 bases, with 7 bases of the junction left unmatched. The CDR3 DNA reads as TGTGCCAGCAGCTCCCCGGGGGGATGGACAGATACGCAGTATTTT. Protein product: CASSSPGGWTDTQYF.

The rearrangement links TRBV7-2 to TRBJ2-3, with a tentative D call TRBD2 (6 bases). Germline lookup yields CDR1 SGHTA and CDR2 FQGNSA. The CDR3 runs to 14 residues. Deletions cut 4 bases from V and 2 bases from J, with 10 bases between. The CDR3 coding sequence is TGTGCCAGCAGCTACCGGGACTTCACAGATACGCAGTATTTT. Protein: CASSYRDFTDTQYF.

The rearrangement links TRBV6-2 or TRBV6-3 to TRBJ2-6, with D uncertain. Trimming took 7 bases from V and 0 from J, leaving 10 bases between them. The CDR3 contains 15 residues. Germline lookup yields CDR1 MNHEY and CDR2 SVGEGT. The CDR3 sequence: CASKPGVSGANVLTF. CDR3 nucleotide sequence: TGTGCCAGCAAGCCTGGGGTCTCTGGGGCCAACGTCCTGACTTTC.

V and J are TRBV7-6 and TRBJ2-1; tentative D call: TRBD1 (6 bases). The CDR3 is made up of 14 amino acids. V shed 3 bases and J shed 5 bases, with 11 bases lying between them. CDR1 is SGHVS and CDR2 is FNYEAQ in the germline V gene. The CDR3 here is CASSFRGLNNEQFF. CDR3 DNA: TGTGCCAGCAGCTTCAGGGGCTTAAACAATGAGCAGTTCTTC.

In this sample, this clonotype turned up many times. V usage is TRBV7-8 and J usage is TRBJ2-1; TRBD2 matches at 7 bases. The germline CDR1 and CDR2 sequences are SGHVS and FQNEAQ. With V trimmed by 1 base and J by 3 bases, 12 bases remained unmatched. The CDR3 is 18 residues long. The CDR3, as DNA: TGTGCCAGCAGCTTAGATAATACTCTCGGGGGGTTCTACAATGAGCAGTTCTTC. It translates to CASSLDNTLGGFYNEQFF.

In its sample, this clonotype was seen once. The chain employs TRBV2 and TRBJ1-1, with D perhaps matching TRBD1 (6 bases). Germline loops: CDR1 SNHLY, CDR2 FYNNEI. CDR3 size: 12 residues. Trimming stripped 8 bases from V and 4 bases from J, with 11 bases between. The CDR3 DNA is TGTGCCAGCTACAGGGACCGCACTGAAGCTTTCTTT. This sequence encodes CASYRDRTEAFF.

The sample holds a few counts of this clonotype. This sequence joins TRBV24-1 and TRBJ2-1; 8 bases are a match to TRBD1. This CDR3 contains 13 residues. Trimming cost V 7 bases and J 4 bases; bases outside gene matches: 2. The V gene's germline CDR1 is KGHDR and CDR2 SFDVKD. CDR3 DNA sequence: TGTGCCACCAGGGGACAGGCTTACAATGAGCAGTTCTTC. It is translated as CATRGQAYNEQFF.

The chain employs TRBV12-3 or TRBV12-4 and TRBJ2-7, with D perhaps matching TRBD2 (5 bases). V lost 7 bases, J lost 1 base, and 17 bases lay in between. This CDR3 comprises 15 residues. In DNA form, the CDR3 reads TGTGCCAGCACCAGCTCCAGTAGGAGGTCCTACGAGCAGTACTTC. It codes for CASTSSSRRSYEQYF.

This clonotype came up a few times. The chain uses TRBV12-5 and TRBJ1-6; the D gene is possibly TRBD1 (5 bases). The CDR3 extends over 15 amino acids. Trimming cost V 0 bases and J 8 bases, with 11 bases left between them. The germline CDR1 and CDR2 sequences are LGHNT and FRNRAP. This chain's CDR3 is CASGLVRGSDSPLHF. The CDR3 DNA follows: TGTGCTAGTGGTTTGGTACGGGGGTCCGATTCACCCCTCCACTTT.

This clonotype was seen ten or more times. The chain has TRBV6-1 and TRBJ1-2; the D is unclear. The CDR3 spans 14 residues. Germline loops: CDR1 MNHNS, CDR2 SASEGT. V dropped 3 bases and J dropped 8 bases, with 16 bases sitting between them. CDR3 in DNA: TGTGCCAGCAGTGATGGGCCCTGGCTAGGAGGCTACACCTTC. Encoded protein: CASSDGPWLGGYTF.

Many counts were recorded for this clonotype. The gene calls are TRBV7-6 and TRBJ1-5; D uncertain. The V end was cut by 4 bases, the J end by 0 bases, with 7 bases between. CDR3 length: 14 amino acids. Germline V gene sequence: CDR1 SGHVS, CDR2 FNYEAQ. The CDR3 loop is CASSSDVSNQPQHF. CDR3 nucleotides: TGTGCCAGCAGCTCCGACGTTAGCAATCAGCCCCAGCATTTT.

On this clonotype: Sequence at one end of the junction differs from germline and may be a read error. The V gene is TRBV28, the J gene TRBJ2-6, with a tentative D call TRBD1 (6 bases). This CDR3 region has 14 residues. Germline V gene lookup returns CDR1 MDHEN and CDR2 SYDVKM. The CDR3 region has the DNA TGTGCCAGCAGTTCCAACAGGGTTGCTTACGTCCCGACTTTC. Residues: CASSSNRVAYVPTF.

V is TRBV19 and J is TRBJ1-1; no firm D call. Germline V CDR1 and CDR2: LNHDA, SQIVND (reference sequence). The CDR3 covers 17 residues. Trimming stripped 1 base from V and 4 bases from J, with 19 bases between. CDR3: CASSIVAGGWLGTEAFF. The CDR3 DNA is TGTGCCAGTAGTATAGTGGCAGGAGGCTGGTTGGGCACTGAAGCTTTCTTT.

This clonotype was counted many times. J is TRBJ1-2 and V is TRBV7-2; unclear D gene. V lost 5 bases and J lost 4, with 8 bases in between. The germline CDR1 and CDR2 sequences are SGHTA and FQGNSA. The CDR3 covers 12 residues. The CDR3 spells CASSRTVYGYTF. The CDR3 DNA follows: TGTGCCAGCAGCCGTACAGTCTATGGCTACACCTTC.

This clonotype has more than one count but fewer than ten. The rearrangement joins TRBV29-1 to TRBJ2-1; 10 nucleotides align to TRBD1. Germline CDR1 and CDR2: SQVTM and ANQGSEA. This CDR3 region has 14 residues. The trim removed 3 bases at V and 7 bases at J, leaving 6 bases unmatched. CDR3: CSVEGPGQGNEQFF. The CDR3 region has the DNA TGCAGCGTTGAGGGCCCGGGACAGGGGAATGAGCAGTTCTTC.

The chain combines TRBV4-1 with TRBJ1-2, with a possible D match to TRBD1 (5 bases). CDR1 is MGHRA, CDR2 YSYEKL, per germline. The V gene lost 0 bases and the J gene lost 4 bases, with 9 bases spanning the gap. The CDR3 totals 14 residues. CDR3 bases: TGCGCCAGCAGCCAAGATGCAGGGATCTATGGCTACACCTTC. Its protein product is CASSQDAGIYGYTF.

The CDR3 bases are TGTGCCAGCAGCTTAGCTTCGGCGGGGGGCGCTGATACAGATACGCAGTATTTT. Its protein is CASSLASAGGADTDTQYF. The rearrangement links TRBV7-9 to TRBJ2-3; 8 nucleotides align to TRBD2. CDR1 is SEHNR and CDR2 is FQNEAQ in the germline V gene (reference sequence). This CDR3 is 18 amino acids long. The ends lost 0 bases at V and 3 bases at J; junction bases unmatched: 11. The variable domain in full, with the rest retrieved from reference TRBV7-9 and TRBJ2-3, is DTGVSQNPRHKITKRGQNVTFRCDPISEHNRLYWYRQTLGQGPEFLTYFQNEAQLEKSRLLSDRFSAERPKGSFSTLEIQRTEQGDSAMYLCASSLASAGGADTDTQYFGPGTRLTVL.

V usage is TRBV4-1 and J usage is TRBJ2-5; D not resolved. This CDR3 has 13 amino acids. CDR1 and CDR2 (germline): MGHRA, YSYEKL. Trimming left V 5 bases short and J 2 bases short, with 9 bases between. The CDR3 is CASSLGMQETQYF. The CDR3 nucleotides read TGCGCCAGCAGCTTGGGGATGCAAGAGACCCAGTACTTC.

Ten or more counts support this clonotype. The chain carries TRBV28 and TRBJ1-6; maybe TRBD1 (5 bases). CDR3 length: 16 residues. Germline CDR1 is MDHEN and CDR2 is SYDVKM. The V end lost 3 bases, the J end lost 0 bases, and 9 bases lay between the germline ends. The CDR3 is CASSFLGDSYNSPLHF. CDR3 DNA: TGTGCCAGCAGTTTCCTAGGGGACTCCTATAATTCACCCCTCCACTTT.